Listed below are T cell receptor beta chains from one sample, sequenced in a study of T and B cells in COVID-19 patients. TCRdb recomputed calls from the multiplex PCR reads with MiXCR, one row per CDR3 protein. This table holds 6,000 or so distinct CDR3 sequences, about 24% found once. The sample was blood. All receptors come from a human donor with active COVID-19. Each CDR3 is given with its conserved first and last residue. A D gene is named only where the DNA matches it firmly. Some rows have no size entry. The others give once, few or many, or a class for an expanded clone.

TRBV13,TRBJ1-1,medium-sized,12,-,CASSRGQYEAFF,TGTGCCAGCAGCCGTGGACAGTATGAAGCTTTCTTT
TRBV12-3/TRBV12-4,TRBJ1-3,medium-sized,13,TRBD1,CASSLRGTGIPDF,TGTGCCAGCAGTCTACGCGGGACAGGGATCCCAGATTTT
TRBV6-2/TRBV6-3,TRBJ1-2,medium-sized,13,-,CASSYPPNYGYTF,TGTGCCAGCAGTTATCCACCAAACTATGGCTACACCTTC
TRBV4-2,TRBJ2-1,-,12,-,CASSQDINEQFF,TGTGCCAGCAGCCAAGATATCAATGAGCAGTTCTTC
TRBV19,TRBJ2-1,-,16,TRBD2,CASSISGRADYNEQFF,TGTGCCAGTAGTATTAGCGGGAGGGCGGACTACAATGAGCAGTTCTTC
TRBV6-2/TRBV6-3,TRBJ2-3,medium-sized,14,-,CASSSWASTDTQYF,TGTGCCAGCTCCTCGTGGGCTAGCACAGATACGCAGTATTTT
TRBV12-1,TRBJ1-2,-,14,-,CASSFLGNNYGYTF,TGTGCCAGCAGCTTTCTGGGGAATAACTATGGCTACACCTTC
TRBV19,TRBJ2-3,medium-sized,12,-,CASSIRMDTQYF,TGTGCCAGTAGTATAAGGATGGATACGCAGTATTTT
TRBV7-9,TRBJ1-3,many,14,-,CATTRGGSGNTIYF,TGTGCCACCACCCGGGGGGGATCTGGAAACACCATATATTTT
TRBV20-1,TRBJ2-7,-,14,-,CSATTTLGSYEQYF,TGCAGTGCTACTACTACCTTGGGCTCCTACGAGCAGTACTTC
TRBV19,TRBJ1-1,medium-sized,15,-,CASTPGGAPNTEAFF,TGTGCCAGTACTCCCGGGGGGGCACCGAACACTGAAGCTTTCTTT
TRBV19,TRBJ2-5,medium-sized,16,TRBD2,CASSMASGPTRETQYF,TGTGCCAGTAGTATGGCTAGCGGGCCTACGAGGGAGACCCAGTACTTC
TRBV4-3,TRBJ2-3,-,13,-,CASSQEGLDTQYF,TGCGCCAGCAGCCAAGAGGGACTTGATACGCAGTATTTT
TRBV7-4,TRBJ2-6,-,22,TRBD2,CARSLVLRTSGRAFPGANVLTF,TGTGCCAGAAGCTTAGTACTCCGGACTAGCGGGAGGGCCTTTCCCGGGGCCAACGTCCTGACTTTC
TRBV29-1,TRBJ2-1,large,11,TRBD2,CSVAGGPEQFF,TGCAGCGTTGCGGGGGGGCCTGAGCAGTTCTTC
TRBV5-4,TRBJ1-1,few,15,-,CASSLAGIPNTEAFF,TGTGCCAGCAGCTTGGCAGGGATCCCGAACACTGAAGCTTTCTTT
TRBV6-5,TRBJ2-3,-,17,TRBD1,CASSYVPGQGAKDTQYF,TGTGCCAGCAGTTACGTTCCGGGACAGGGGGCGAAGGATACGCAGTATTTT
TRBV7-9,TRBJ2-1,medium-sized,12,-,CASSPDRNEQFF,TGTGCCAGCAGCCCTGACAGGAATGAGCAGTTCTTC
TRBV12-3/TRBV12-4,TRBJ1-2,-,13,-,CASSLSGVHGYTF,TGTGCCAGCAGTTTATCGGGGGTGCATGGCTACACCTTC
TRBV20-1,TRBJ2-5,few,14,-,CSAHGGLVRETQYF,TGCAGTGCCCATGGGGGGCTAGTTCGAGAGACCCAGTACTTC
TRBV20-1,TRBJ1-3,-,12,-,CSARVGVNTIYF,TGCAGTGCTAGAGTCGGGGTGAACACCATATATTTT
TRBV19,TRBJ1-3,-,12,-,CASGLGGNTIYF,TGTGCCAGCGGGTTGGGAGGAAACACCATATATTTT
TRBV6-2/TRBV6-3,TRBJ2-7,medium-sized,15,TRBD1,CASSQPDRGFNEQYF,TGTGCCAGCAGTCAACCGGACAGGGGTTTCAACGAGCAGTACTTC
TRBV20-1,TRBJ2-3,few,13,-,CSARRSGTDTQYF,TGCAGTGCTAGAAGAAGCGGGACAGATACGCAGTATTTT
TRBV19,TRBJ2-5,medium-sized,14,-,CASSIRATQETQYF,TGTGCCAGTAGTATTAGGGCAACACAAGAGACCCAGTACTTC
TRBV18,TRBJ2-1,-,16,-,CASSPTFTTVGNEQFF,TGTGCCAGCTCACCAACCTTTACTACCGTGGGCAATGAGCAGTTCTTC
TRBV11-1,TRBJ2-5,-,19,TRBD1,CASRLRGQGATTLQETQYF,TGTGCCAGCAGGTTAAGGGGACAGGGGGCGACCACCCTGCAAGAGACCCAGTACTTC